The 5 T cell receptor beta chains below come from one sample, sequenced in a study of T cells in Graves' hyperthyroidism and ophthalmopathy. RNA transcripts served as the template for amplifying TCR beta CDR3 regions. HTBI primers drove first-round RT-PCR of the TCR CDR3. Each CDR3 protein is one row after TCRdb ran MiXCR on the multiplex PCR reads. The data hold under 700,000 distinct CDR3 sequences, with approximately 15% observed a single time. The sample was blood. Receptor source: a woman aged 18-30 years with Graves' hyperthyroidism.

With regard to this clonotype: A much more abundant neighbour one base away suggests this may be a read error. V usage is TRBV30 and J usage is TRBJ2-7; D unclear. Germline CDR1 GTSNPN, CDR2 SVGIG (reference sequence). The CDR3 sequence is 12 residues long. DNA for the CDR3: TGTGCCTGGGGTGTGGGCTCCTACGAGCAGTACTTC. Translation gives CAWGVGSYEQYF.

This clonotype has a count of ten or more. The V and J genes are TRBV12-3 or TRBV12-4 and TRBJ2-7, with a tentative D call TRBD1 (7 bases). The CDR3 consists of 16 residues. V was cut by 7 bases and J by 0 bases, with 19 bases left in between. CDR3 bases: TGTGCCAGCACCTTCTTGACAGGGAGGAGCTCCTACGAGCAGTACTTC. It codes for CASTFLTGRSSYEQYF.

A few counts support this clonotype. The V call is TRBV29-1, the J call TRBJ1-1; possible D gene TRBD1, 6 bases. Germline lookup yields CDR1 SQVTM and CDR2 ANQGSEA. V lost 6 bases to trimming and J lost 2 bases, with 25 bases between them. The CDR3 has 17 amino acids. For the CDR3, the DNA is TGCAGCGTATCAGGGCCCCTCTGGGCAGGGGACAACACTGAAGCTTTCTTT. This sequence encodes CSVSGPLWAGDNTEAFF.

The chain combines TRBV20-1 with TRBJ2-4, with D perhaps TRBD2 (6 bases). This CDR3 has 15 amino acids. The germline V gene encodes CDR1 DFQATT and CDR2 SNEGSKA (reference sequence). Trimming pared 3 bases from V and 6 bases from J, leaving 18 bases between. CDR3: CSARVGHLGGNIQYF. The CDR3 DNA sequence: TGCAGTGCTAGGGTTGGGCATTTGGGAGGAAACATTCAGTACTTC.

The chain has TRBV13 and TRBJ2-6; TRBD1 is a possible D gene (6 bases). Trimming took off 0 bases at V and 1 base at J, with 13 bases between the two ends. The CDR3 spans 18 residues. Germline assignment: CDR1 PRHDT and CDR2 FYEKMQ (reference sequence). The CDR3 loop is CASSLGDRVVSGANVLTF. DNA for the CDR3: TGTGCCAGCAGCTTAGGGGACAGAGTCGTTTCTGGGGCCAACGTCCTGACTTTC.